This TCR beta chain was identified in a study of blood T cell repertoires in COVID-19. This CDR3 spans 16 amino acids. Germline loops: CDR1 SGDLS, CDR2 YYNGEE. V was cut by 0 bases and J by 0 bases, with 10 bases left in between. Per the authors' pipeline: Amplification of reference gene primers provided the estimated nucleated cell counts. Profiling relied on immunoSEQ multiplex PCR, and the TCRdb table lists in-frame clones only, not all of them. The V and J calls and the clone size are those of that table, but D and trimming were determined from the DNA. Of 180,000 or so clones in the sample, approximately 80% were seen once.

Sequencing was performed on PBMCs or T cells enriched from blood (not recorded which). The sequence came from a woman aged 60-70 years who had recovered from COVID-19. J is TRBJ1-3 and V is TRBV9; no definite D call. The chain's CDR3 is CASSVDEGGSGNTIYF. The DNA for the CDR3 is TGTGCCAGCAGCGTAGACGAGGGCGGCTCTGGAAACACCATATATTTT.